This entry lists 21 T cell receptor beta chains sequenced from one sample in a study of regulatory T cells in long-lasting Graves disease. Time point denoted: persistent/refractory GD, antithyroid drugs over 5 years with positive TRAb. The TCR library used RNA extracted from PBMCs. Researchers made TCR beta libraries by using iRepertoire HTBI primers and running Arm-PCR on CDR3 regions. TCRdb passed the multiplex PCR reads through MiXCR, listing each CDR3 protein once. Altogether roughly 470,000 distinct CDR3 sequences are present, around 20% being singletons, with the ten largest covering approximately 7.8%. Material: peripheral blood mononuclear cells (PBMCs), obtained when the disease was refractory, from a patient treated with antithyroid drugs. These receptor sequences come from a female donor with Graves disease.

This clonotype was detected many times. The chain couples TRBV12-3 or TRBV12-4 to TRBJ2-5, with a weak D call TRBD1 (6 bases). CDR3 length: 15 residues. Trimming left V 6 bases short and J 1 base short, with 15 bases between. The CDR3 DNA follows: TGTGCCAGCAGCTATCGGGTAGGGGGCCAAGAGACCCAGTACTTC. Amino acid sequence: CASSYRVGGQETQYF.

This clonotype occurred a few times. The chain has TRBV24-1 and TRBJ2-4; 8 nucleotides line up with TRBD1. Trimming removed 3 bases from V and 9 bases from J; junction bases left unmatched: 6. This CDR3 region has 14 residues. The germline V gene has CDR1 KGHDR and CDR2 SFDVKD. The CDR3 sequence is CATSDAGQGGIQYF. CDR3 in DNA: TGTGCCACCAGTGATGCCGGACAGGGCGGCATTCAGTACTTC.

This clonotype was seen more than once but under ten times. This chain links TRBV30 with TRBJ2-2; D not certain. Germline V gene lookup returns CDR1 GTSNPN and CDR2 SVGIG (reference sequence). V was shortened by 8 bases and J by 5 bases, with 15 bases between the two germline ends. There are 13 residues in the CDR3. CDR3 amino acids: CAVKRVGTGELFF. DNA of the CDR3: TGTGCCGTTAAAAGAGTGGGGACCGGGGAGCTGTTTTTT.

This chain links TRBV29-1 with TRBJ1-2; D gene unclear. V lost 4 bases and J lost 8, with 5 bases in between. The CDR3 runs 9 residues. CDR1 SQVTM and CDR2 ANQGSEA come from the germline V gene. The DNA of the CDR3 is TGCAGCGTTGTCCCCGGCTACACCTTC. This encodes CSVVPGYTF.

There are many counts of this clonotype. The rearrangement uses TRBV3-1 and TRBJ1-2, with no clear D. CDR1 LGHDT and CDR2 YNNKEL come from the germline V gene (reference sequence). The CDR3 covers 13 residues. The germline V and J ends were trimmed by 1 base and 4 bases, with 7 bases remaining between them. The CDR3 nucleotides read TGTGCCAGCAGCCAAGTGGCAGGCTATGGCTACACCTTC. This sequence encodes CASSQVAGYGYTF.

This clonotype has at least ten counts. The rearrangement links TRBV7-2 to TRBJ1-2; D is perhaps TRBD1 (5 bases). Per the germline V gene, CDR1 is SGHTA and CDR2 is FQGNSA. Trimming removed 1 base at V and 13 bases at J, with 10 bases between. CDR3 size: 11 residues. Written as DNA, the CDR3 is TGTGCCAGCAGCTTAGGAACAGGTGCCACCTTC. This translates into CASSLGTGATF.

This clonotype has at least ten counts. V is TRBV6-1 and J is TRBJ2-7; the match to TRBD1 covers 8 bases. The CDR3 is 15 residues long. After removal of 6 bases from V and 3 bases from J, the junction contained 10 bases not matched to a gene. The germline gives CDR1 MNHNS, CDR2 SASEGT. CDR3 DNA: TGTGCCAGCAGGACTCAGGGGGCAGGATTCTACGAGCAGTACTTC. Translated, it gives CASRTQGAGFYEQYF.

This clonotype was seen ten or more times. J is TRBJ2-6 and V is TRBV28; 7 nucleotides align to TRBD1. Trimming at V came to 2 bases and at J to 2 bases, leaving 0 bases not matched to a gene. CDR3 length: 15 amino acids. Germline CDR1 reads MDHEN; CDR2 reads SYDVKM. The DNA for the CDR3 is TGTGCCAGCAGTTTACAGGGGGCTGGGGCCAACGTCCTGACTTTC. Translating it yields CASSLQGAGANVLTF.

The chain couples TRBV2 to TRBJ2-5; D possibly corresponds to TRBD2 (6 bases). The CDR3 loop spans 14 amino acids. Germline CDR1 is SNHLY and CDR2 is FYNNEI. Between the trimmed V and J ends, which lost 6 bases and 1 base, there was a span of 12 bases. The CDR3 DNA is TGTGCCAGCAGGGGGGGAAGCGCCCAAGAGACCCAGTACTTC. It codes for CASRGGSAQETQYF.

In this sample, this clonotype turned up a few times. V is TRBV6-2 or TRBV6-3 and J is TRBJ2-5, with 8 nucleotides matching TRBD2. The germline gives CDR1 MNHEY, CDR2 SVGEGT. V trimming: 4 bases; J trimming: 4 bases; junction bases outside the gene matches: 14. CDR3 length: 17 amino acids. CDR3 amino acids: CASSFTRASGRRETQYF. For the CDR3, the DNA is TGTGCCAGCAGTTTCACAAGGGCGAGCGGGAGAAGAGAGACCCAGTACTTC.

V is TRBV27 and J is TRBJ1-6, with 7 bases lining up with TRBD1. Germline trimming cut 2 bases from V and 8 bases from J; bases unmatched to any gene: 6. Germline lookup yields CDR1 MNHEY and CDR2 SMNVEV (reference sequence). This CDR3 contains 15 residues. The CDR3 nucleotides are TGTGCCAGCAGTTTAAACAGGGGTTGGGATTCACCCCTCCACTTT. Translated, it gives CASSLNRGWDSPLHF.

This clonotype has a count of ten or more. The V call is TRBV6-1, the J call TRBJ2-7; no reliable D call. This CDR3 has 15 amino acids. Germline V lookup: CDR1 MNHNS, CDR2 SASEGT. V lost 1 base, J lost 4 bases, and 14 bases lay in between. The CDR3 region has the DNA TGTGCCAGCAGTGAAGAGAAAGGGTCGGGTTACGAGCAGTACTTC. Translating it yields CASSEEKGSGYEQYF.

The sample holds a few counts of this clonotype. This rearrangement joins TRBV12-3 or TRBV12-4 to TRBJ2-2, with a weak D call TRBD1 (6 bases). The CDR3 consists of 17 residues. The ends were cut back, 5 bases at V and 6 bases at J, with 22 bases in the middle. CDR3 nucleotide sequence: TGTGCCAGCAGTCCCGGTACAGGGCTCGATGGGGCCGGGGAGCTGTTTTTT. This gives the protein CASSPGTGLDGAGELFF.

The V gene is TRBV6-5, the J gene TRBJ2-7; D is perhaps TRBD2 (6 bases). With 2 bases removed from V and 2 bases from J, the gap between germline ends came to 13 bases. The germline gives CDR1 MNHEY, CDR2 SVGAGI. CDR3 length: 15 residues. This chain's CDR3 is CASSYRLAQTYEQYF. Written as DNA, the CDR3 is TGTGCCAGCAGTTACCGGCTAGCGCAGACCTACGAGCAGTACTTC.

This clonotype was observed at least ten times. The chain joins TRBV20-1 to TRBJ2-5; TRBD1 might be the D (6 bases). The CDR3 is 15 amino acids. CDR1 DFQATT and CDR2 SNEGSKA come from the germline V gene (reference sequence). Trimming stripped 2 bases from V and 5 bases from J, with 18 bases between. As DNA, the CDR3 is TGCAGTGCTAGAACTATGAACAGGGTAGGCGAGACCCAGTACTTC. Translating gives CSARTMNRVGETQYF.

This clonotype was seen many times. This chain connects TRBV20-1 to TRBJ2-7, with 11 positions matching TRBD2. The CDR3 sequence is 15 residues long. V dropped 4 bases and J dropped 2; count of bases not matched to a gene: 7. Germline CDR1 and CDR2: DFQATT and SNEGSKA (reference sequence). Here the CDR3 reads CSATPGTSGTYEQYF. The CDR3 DNA follows: TGCAGTGCTACACCGGGGACTAGCGGCACCTACGAGCAGTACTTC.

This clonotype occurred many times. The rearrangement joins TRBV14 to TRBJ1-1, with D maybe TRBD1 (6 bases). Germline V gene lookup returns CDR1 SGHDN and CDR2 FVKESK. Deletions cut 3 bases from V and 4 bases from J, with 15 bases between. CDR3 length equals 15 residues. Here the CDR3 DNA reads TGTGCCAGCAGCCACAGGGGACTCCAGTTCACTGAAGCTTTCTTT. Translation gives CASSHRGLQFTEAFF. The complete variable domain, with remaining parts taken from reference TRBV14 and TRBJ1-1, reads EAGVTQFPSHSVIEKGQTVTLRCDPISGHDNLYWYRRVMGKEIKFLLHFVKESKQDESGMPNNRFLAERTGGTYSTLKVQPAELEDSGVYFCASSHRGLQFTEAFFGQGTRLTVV.

This clonotype was observed many times. The rearrangement uses TRBV29-1 and TRBJ2-4; 7 bases fit TRBD1. J gave up 3 bases and V 5 bases, and 7 bases lay outside the gene matches. The CDR3 contains 14 residues. Germline values: CDR1 SQVTM, CDR2 ANQGSEA. As DNA, the CDR3 is TGCAGCGTTAGTGCGACAGGGCTCAAAAACATTCAGTACTTC. Protein product: CSVSATGLKNIQYF.

This sequence joins TRBV9 and TRBJ2-7; a weak D match, TRBD2 (6 bases). CDR3 length equals 14 residues. Trimming took off 4 bases at V and 5 bases at J, with 16 bases between the two ends. The germline V gene encodes CDR1 SGDLS and CDR2 YYNGEE. The CDR3 loop is CASSYRDSRDEQYF. The CDR3 bases are TGTGCCAGCAGCTATCGGGACTCTAGGGACGAGCAGTACTTC.

This clonotype was counted many times. This rearrangement joins TRBV6-5 to TRBJ1-2; TRBD1 might be the D (6 bases). The germline V and J ends were trimmed by 4 bases and 4 bases, with 19 bases remaining between them. Germline loops: CDR1 MNHEY, CDR2 SVGAGI. This CDR3 is built from 16 residues. The DNA of the CDR3 is TGTGCCAGCAGTTCGGGGGGACCAGGGGTTGCCTATGGCTACACCTTC. It encodes CASSSGGPGVAYGYTF.

V usage is TRBV19 and J usage is TRBJ1-1, with D uncertain. Germline V gene lookup returns CDR1 LNHDA and CDR2 SQIVND (reference sequence). The ends were cut back, 1 base at V and 7 bases at J, with 16 bases in the middle. This CDR3 region has 15 residues. The CDR3 sequence is CASSIGTGVGGEAFF. The CDR3 DNA follows: TGTGCCAGTAGTATAGGAACCGGGGTTGGCGGTGAAGCTTTCTTT.